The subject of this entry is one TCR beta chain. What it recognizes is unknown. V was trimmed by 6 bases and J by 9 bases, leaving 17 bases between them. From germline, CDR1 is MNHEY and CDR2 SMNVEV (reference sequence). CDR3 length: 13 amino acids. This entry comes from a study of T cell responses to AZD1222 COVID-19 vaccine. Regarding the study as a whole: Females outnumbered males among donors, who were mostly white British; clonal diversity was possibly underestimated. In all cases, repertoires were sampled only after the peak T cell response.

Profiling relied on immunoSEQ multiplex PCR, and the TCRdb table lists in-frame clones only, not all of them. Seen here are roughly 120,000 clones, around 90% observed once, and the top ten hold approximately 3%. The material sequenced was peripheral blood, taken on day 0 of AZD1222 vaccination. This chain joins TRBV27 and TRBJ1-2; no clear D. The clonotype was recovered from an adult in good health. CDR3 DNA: TGTGCCAGCAGGGCGCCTGCGGGCATAAGCTACACCTTC. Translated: CASRAPAGISYTF.